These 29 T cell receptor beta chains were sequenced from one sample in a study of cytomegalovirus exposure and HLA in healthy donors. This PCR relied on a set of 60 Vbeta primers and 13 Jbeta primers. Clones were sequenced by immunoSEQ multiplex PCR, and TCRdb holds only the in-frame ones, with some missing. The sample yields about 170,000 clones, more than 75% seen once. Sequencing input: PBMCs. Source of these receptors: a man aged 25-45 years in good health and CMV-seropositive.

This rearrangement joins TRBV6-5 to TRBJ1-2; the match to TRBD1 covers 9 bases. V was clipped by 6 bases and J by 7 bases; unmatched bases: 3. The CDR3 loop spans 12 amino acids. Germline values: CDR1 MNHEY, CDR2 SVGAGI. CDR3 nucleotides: TGTGCCAGCAGGCGACAGGGGGGTGGCTACACCTTC. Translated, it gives CASRRQGGGYTF.

The CDR3 loop reads CASSDGGSSWTSDTTDTQYF. For the CDR3, the DNA is TGTGCCAGCAGCGACGGAGGTTCATCGTGGACTAGCGATACCACAGATACGCAGTATTTT. The chain links TRBV9 to TRBJ2-3; 9 bases agree with TRBD2. V trimming: 3 bases; J trimming: 2 bases; junction bases outside the gene matches: 19. The V gene's germline CDR1 is SGDLS and CDR2 YYNGEE. The CDR3 extends over 20 amino acids.

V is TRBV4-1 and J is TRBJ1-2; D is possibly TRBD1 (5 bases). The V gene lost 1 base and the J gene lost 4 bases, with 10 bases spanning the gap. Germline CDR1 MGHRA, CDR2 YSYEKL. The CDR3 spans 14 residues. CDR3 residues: CASSQVGQLYGYTF. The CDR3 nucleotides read TGCGCCAGCAGCCAAGTGGGGCAGCTCTATGGCTACACCTTC.

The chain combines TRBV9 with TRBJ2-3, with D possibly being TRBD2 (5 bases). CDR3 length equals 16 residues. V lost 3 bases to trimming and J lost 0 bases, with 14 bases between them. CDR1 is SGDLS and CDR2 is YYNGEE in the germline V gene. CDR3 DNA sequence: TGTGCCAGCAGCGCCGGAGGCGTGGCTAGCACAGATACGCAGTATTTT. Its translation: CASSAGGVASTDTQYF.

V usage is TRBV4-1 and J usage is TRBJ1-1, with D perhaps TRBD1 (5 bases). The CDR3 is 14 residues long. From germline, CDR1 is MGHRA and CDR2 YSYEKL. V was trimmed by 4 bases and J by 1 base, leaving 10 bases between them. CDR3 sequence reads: CASSLSTANTEAFF. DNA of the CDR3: TGCGCCAGCAGCCTATCGACAGCGAACACTGAAGCTTTCTTT.

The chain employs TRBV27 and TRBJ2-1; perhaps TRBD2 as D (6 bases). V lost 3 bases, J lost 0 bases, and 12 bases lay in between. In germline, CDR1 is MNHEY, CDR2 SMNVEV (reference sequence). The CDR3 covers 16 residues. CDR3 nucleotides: TGTGCCAGCAGTTTGAGGCGGGAAAGCTCCTACAATGAGCAGTTCTTC. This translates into CASSLRRESSYNEQFF.

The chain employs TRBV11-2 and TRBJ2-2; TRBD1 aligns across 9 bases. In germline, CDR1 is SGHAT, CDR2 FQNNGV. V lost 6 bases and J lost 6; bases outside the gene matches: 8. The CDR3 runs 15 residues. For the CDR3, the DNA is TGTGCCAGCAGTCCCGGGACAGGGAATTCCGGGGAGCTGTTTTTT. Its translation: CASSPGTGNSGELFF.

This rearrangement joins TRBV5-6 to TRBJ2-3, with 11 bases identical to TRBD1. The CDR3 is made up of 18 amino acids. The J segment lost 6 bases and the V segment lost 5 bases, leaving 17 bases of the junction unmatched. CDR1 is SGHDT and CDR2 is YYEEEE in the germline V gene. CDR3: CASRPRGADRGHWDTQYF. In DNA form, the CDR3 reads TGTGCCAGCAGACCGCGGGGGGCGGACAGGGGGCATTGGGATACGCAGTATTTT.

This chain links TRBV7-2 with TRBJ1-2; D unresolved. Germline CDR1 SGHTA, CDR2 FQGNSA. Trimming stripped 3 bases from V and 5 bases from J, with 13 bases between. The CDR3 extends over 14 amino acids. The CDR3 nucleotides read TGTGCCAGCAGCTTGACAACCGAACCTTATGGCTACACCTTC. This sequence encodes CASSLTTEPYGYTF.

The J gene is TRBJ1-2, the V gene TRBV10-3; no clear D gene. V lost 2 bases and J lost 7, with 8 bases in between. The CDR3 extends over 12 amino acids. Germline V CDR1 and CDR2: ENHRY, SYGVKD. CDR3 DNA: TGTGCCATCAGTGAGGGGGAGTTTGGCTACACCTTC. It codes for CAISEGEFGYTF.

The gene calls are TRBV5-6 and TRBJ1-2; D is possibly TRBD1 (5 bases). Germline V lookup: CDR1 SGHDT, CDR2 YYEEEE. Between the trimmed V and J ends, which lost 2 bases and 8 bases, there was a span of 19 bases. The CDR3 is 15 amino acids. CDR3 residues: CASSFLAGRNRGYTF. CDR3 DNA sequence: TGTGCCAGCAGCTTTCTAGCAGGGAGGAACAGAGGCTACACCTTC. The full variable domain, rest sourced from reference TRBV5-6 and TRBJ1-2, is DAGVTQSPTHLIKTRGQQVTLRCSPKSGHDTVSWYQQALGQGPQFIFQYYEEEERQRGNFPDRFSGHQFPNYSSELNVNALLLGDSALYLCASSFLAGRNRGYTFGSGTRLTVV.

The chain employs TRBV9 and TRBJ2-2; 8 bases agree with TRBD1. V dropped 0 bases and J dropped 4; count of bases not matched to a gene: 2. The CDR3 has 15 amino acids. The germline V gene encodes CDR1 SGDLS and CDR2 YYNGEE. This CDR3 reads CASSVGQGTTGELFF. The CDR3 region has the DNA TGTGCCAGCAGCGTAGGACAGGGGACCACCGGGGAGCTGTTTTTT.

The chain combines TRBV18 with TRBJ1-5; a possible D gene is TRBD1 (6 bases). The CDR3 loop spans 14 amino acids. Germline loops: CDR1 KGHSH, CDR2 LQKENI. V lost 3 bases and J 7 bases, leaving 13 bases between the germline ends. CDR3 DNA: TGTGCCAGCTCACCGGGGGGGCCTGGACAGCCCCAGCATTTT. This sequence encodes CASSPGGPGQPQHF.

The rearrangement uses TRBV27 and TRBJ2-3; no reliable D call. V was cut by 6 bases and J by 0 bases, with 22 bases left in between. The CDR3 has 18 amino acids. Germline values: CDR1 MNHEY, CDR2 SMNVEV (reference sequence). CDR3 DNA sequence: TGTGCCAGCAGGCGCAGACACTCTAACCTACTTAGCACAGATACGCAGTATTTT. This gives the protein CASRRRHSNLLSTDTQYF.

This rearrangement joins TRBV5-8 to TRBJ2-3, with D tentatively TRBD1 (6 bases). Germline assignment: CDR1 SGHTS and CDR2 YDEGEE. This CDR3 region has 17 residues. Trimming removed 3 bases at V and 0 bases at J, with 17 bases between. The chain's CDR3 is CASSSSKQGTSTDTQYF. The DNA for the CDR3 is TGTGCCAGCAGCTCGTCAAAACAGGGAACTAGCACAGATACGCAGTATTTT.

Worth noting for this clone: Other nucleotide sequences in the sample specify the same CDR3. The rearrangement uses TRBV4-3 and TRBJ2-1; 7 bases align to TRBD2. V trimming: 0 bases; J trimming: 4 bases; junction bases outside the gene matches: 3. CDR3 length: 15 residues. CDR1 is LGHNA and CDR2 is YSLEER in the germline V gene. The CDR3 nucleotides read TGCGCCAGCAGCCAAGATGGGACTACATACAATGAGCAGTTCTTC. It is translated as CASSQDGTTYNEQFF.

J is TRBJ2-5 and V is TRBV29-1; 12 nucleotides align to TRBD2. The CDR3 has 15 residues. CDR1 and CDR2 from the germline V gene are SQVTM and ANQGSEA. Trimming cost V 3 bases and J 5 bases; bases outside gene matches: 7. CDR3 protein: CSVDPSGRAVETQYF. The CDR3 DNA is TGCAGCGTTGACCCTAGCGGGAGGGCCGTGGAGACCCAGTACTTC.

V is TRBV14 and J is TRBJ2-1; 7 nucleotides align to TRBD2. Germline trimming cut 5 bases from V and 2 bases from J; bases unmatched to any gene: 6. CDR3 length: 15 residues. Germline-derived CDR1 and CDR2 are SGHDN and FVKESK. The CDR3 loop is CASSGPGLPYNEQFF. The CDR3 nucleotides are TGTGCCAGCAGCGGTCCGGGACTACCCTACAATGAGCAGTTCTTC. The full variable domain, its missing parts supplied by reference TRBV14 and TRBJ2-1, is EAGVTQFPSHSVIEKGQTVTLRCDPISGHDNLYWYRRVMGKEIKFLLHFVKESKQDESGMPNNRFLAERTGGTYSTLKVQPAELEDSGVYFCASSGPGLPYNEQFFGPGTRLTVL.

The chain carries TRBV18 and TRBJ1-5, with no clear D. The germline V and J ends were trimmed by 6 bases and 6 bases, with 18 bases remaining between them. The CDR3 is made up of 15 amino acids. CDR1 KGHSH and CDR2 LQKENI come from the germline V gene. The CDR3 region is CASSTRNLRTQPQHF. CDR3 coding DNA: TGTGCCAGCTCCACCAGGAACCTTCGTACTCAGCCCCAGCATTTT.

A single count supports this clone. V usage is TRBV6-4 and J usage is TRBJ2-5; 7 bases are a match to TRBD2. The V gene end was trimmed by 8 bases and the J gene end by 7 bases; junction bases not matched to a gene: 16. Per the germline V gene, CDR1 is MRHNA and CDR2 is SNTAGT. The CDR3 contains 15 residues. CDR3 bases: TGTGCCAGCGAACGGGTTGCGGGAGAAAGGGGGACCCAGTACTTC. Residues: CASERVAGERGTQYF.

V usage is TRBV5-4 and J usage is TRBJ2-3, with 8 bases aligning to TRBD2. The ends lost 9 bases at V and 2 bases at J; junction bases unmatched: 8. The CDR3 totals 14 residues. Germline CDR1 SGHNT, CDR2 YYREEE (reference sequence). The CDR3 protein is CATLSGAHTDTQYF. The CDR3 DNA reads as TGTGCCACCCTTAGCGGGGCCCACACAGATACGCAGTATTTT.

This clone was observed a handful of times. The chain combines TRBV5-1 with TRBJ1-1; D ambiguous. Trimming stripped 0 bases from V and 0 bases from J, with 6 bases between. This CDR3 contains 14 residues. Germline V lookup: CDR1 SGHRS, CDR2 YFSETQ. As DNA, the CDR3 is TGCGCCAGCAGCTTGGTACACCTGAACACTGAAGCTTTCTTT. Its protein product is CASSLVHLNTEAFF. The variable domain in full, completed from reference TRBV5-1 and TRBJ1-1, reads KAGVTQTPRYLIKTRGQQVTLSCSPISGHRSVSWYQQTPGQGLQFLFEYFSETQRNKGNFPGRFSGRQFSNSRSEMNVSTLELGDSALYLCASSLVHLNTEAFFGQGTRLTVV.

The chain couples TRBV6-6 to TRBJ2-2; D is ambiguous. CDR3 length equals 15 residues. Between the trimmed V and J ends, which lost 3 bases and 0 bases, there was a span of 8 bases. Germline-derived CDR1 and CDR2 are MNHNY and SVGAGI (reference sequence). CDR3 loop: CASSYRRSNTGELFF. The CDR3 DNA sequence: TGTGCCAGCAGTTATAGGAGATCGAACACCGGGGAGCTGTTTTTT.

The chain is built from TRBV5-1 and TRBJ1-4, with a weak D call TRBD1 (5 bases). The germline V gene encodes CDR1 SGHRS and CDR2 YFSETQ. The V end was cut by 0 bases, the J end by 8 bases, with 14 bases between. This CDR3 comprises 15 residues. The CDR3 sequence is CASSLGQRGGEKLFF. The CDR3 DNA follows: TGCGCCAGCAGCTTGGGACAGCGTGGGGGGGAAAAACTGTTTTTT. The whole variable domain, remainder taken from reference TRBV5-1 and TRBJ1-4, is KAGVTQTPRYLIKTRGQQVTLSCSPISGHRSVSWYQQTPGQGLQFLFEYFSETQRNKGNFPGRFSGRQFSNSRSEMNVSTLELGDSALYLCASSLGQRGGEKLFFGSGTQLSVL.

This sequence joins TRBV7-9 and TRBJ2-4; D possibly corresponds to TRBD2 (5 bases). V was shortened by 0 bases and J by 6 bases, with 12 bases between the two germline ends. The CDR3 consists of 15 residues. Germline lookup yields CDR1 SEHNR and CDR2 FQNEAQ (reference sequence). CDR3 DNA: TGTGCCAGCAGCTTAGCATCCGGGGATGGAAACATTCAGTACTTC. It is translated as CASSLASGDGNIQYF.

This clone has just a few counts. CDR3 in amino acids: CASSQTGQLNEKLFF. As DNA, the CDR3 is TGCGCCAGCAGCCAAACGGGACAGCTGAATGAAAAACTGTTTTTT. J is TRBJ1-4 and V is TRBV4-1; 7 positions match TRBD1. V dropped 2 bases and J dropped 5; count of bases not matched to a gene: 5. The CDR3 runs 15 residues. Germline V gene data show CDR1 as MGHRA and CDR2 as YSYEKL.

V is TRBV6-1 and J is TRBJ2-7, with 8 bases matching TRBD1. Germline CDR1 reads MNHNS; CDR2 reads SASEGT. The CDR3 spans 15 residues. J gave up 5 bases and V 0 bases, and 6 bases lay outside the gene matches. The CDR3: CASSEASDREHEQYV. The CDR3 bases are TGTGCCAGCAGTGAAGCATCGGACAGGGAGCACGAGCAGTACGTC.

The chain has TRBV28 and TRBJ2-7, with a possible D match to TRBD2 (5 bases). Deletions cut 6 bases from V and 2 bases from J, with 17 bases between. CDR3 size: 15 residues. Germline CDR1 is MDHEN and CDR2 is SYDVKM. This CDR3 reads CASRRPGTIPYEQYF. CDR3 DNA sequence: TGTGCCAGCAGGCGCCCGGGAACTATTCCCTACGAGCAGTACTTC.

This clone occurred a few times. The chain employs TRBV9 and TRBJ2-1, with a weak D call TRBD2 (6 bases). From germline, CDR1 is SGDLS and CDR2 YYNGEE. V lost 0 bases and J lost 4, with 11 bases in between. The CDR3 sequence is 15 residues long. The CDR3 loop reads CASSVAASGYNEQFF. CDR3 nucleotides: TGTGCCAGCAGCGTAGCGGCGAGCGGGTACAATGAGCAGTTCTTC.